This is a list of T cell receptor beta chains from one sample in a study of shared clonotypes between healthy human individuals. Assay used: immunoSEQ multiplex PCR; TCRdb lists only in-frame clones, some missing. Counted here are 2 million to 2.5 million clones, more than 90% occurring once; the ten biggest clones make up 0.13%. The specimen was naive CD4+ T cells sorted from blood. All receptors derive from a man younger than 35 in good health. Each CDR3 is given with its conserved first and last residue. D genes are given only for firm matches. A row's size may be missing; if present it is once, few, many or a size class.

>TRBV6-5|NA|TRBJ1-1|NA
TGTGCCAGCAGTTATCGGGGGGGAACTGAAGCTTTCTTT
CASSYRGGTEAFF
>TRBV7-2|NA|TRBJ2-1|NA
TGTGCCAGCAGCTTTACCACAGGGTATGAGCAGTTCTTC
CASSFTTGYEQFF
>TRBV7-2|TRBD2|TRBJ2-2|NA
TGTGCCAGCAGCCGGGGAACGGGAGGGGGCACCGGGGAGCTGTTTTTT
CASSRGTGGGTGELFF
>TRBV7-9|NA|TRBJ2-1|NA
TGTGCCAGCAGCTCCAGAGAGCAGTTCTTC
CASSSREQFF
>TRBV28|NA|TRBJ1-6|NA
TGTGCCAGCAGTTTACGTCCGGTTTATTCACCCCTCCACTTT
CASSLRPVYSPLHF
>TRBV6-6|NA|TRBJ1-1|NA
TGTGCCAGCAGTCCCCCAAGGACCATGAACACTGAAGCTTTCTTT
CASSPPRTMNTEAFF
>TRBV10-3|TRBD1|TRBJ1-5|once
TGTGCCATCAGTGATCAGGGGGTCGGTCAGCCCCAGCATTTT
CAISDQGVGQPQHF
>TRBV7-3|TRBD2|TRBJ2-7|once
TGTGCCAGCAGCCCCCTAGGCGGGGGGAACTCCTACGAGCAGTACTTC
CASSPLGGGNSYEQYF
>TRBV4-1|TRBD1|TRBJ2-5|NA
TGCGCCAGCAGCCCACAGACAGGGGAGTGGGAGACCCAGTACTTC
CASSPQTGEWETQYF
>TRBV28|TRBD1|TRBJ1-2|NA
TGTGCCAGCAGTGCAGGACAGGGAGGTGGATATGGCTACACCTTC
CASSAGQGGGYGYTF
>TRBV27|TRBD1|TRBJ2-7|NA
TGTGCCAGCAGTCCGGGACAGGGTAACTACGAGCAGTACTTC
CASSPGQGNYEQYF
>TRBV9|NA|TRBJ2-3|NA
TGTGCCAGCAGCGTTACGGCTAGCACAGATACGCAGTATTTT
CASSVTASTDTQYF
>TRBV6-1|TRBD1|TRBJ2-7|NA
TGTGCCAGCAGTGAGCACCGACAGGGCTCCTACGAGCAGTACTTC
CASSEHRQGSYEQYF
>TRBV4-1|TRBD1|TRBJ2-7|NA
TGCGCCAGCAGCCAAGGGGACAGGGGGCGCCTCGAGCAGTACTTC
CASSQGDRGRLEQYF
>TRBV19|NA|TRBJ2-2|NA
TGTGCCAGTAAAAGGGGAGAGCTAATCACCGGGGAGCTGTTTTTT
CASKRGELITGELFF
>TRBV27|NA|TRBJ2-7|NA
TGTGCCAGCAGTTCGCCCTTTAACGAGCAGTACTTC
CASSSPFNEQYF
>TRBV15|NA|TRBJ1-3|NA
TGTGCCACCAGCAGAGGGCAGGGGATCTCTGGAAACACCATATATTTT
CATSRGQGISGNTIYF
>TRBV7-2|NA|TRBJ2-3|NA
TGTGCCAGCAGCTTAGCGACGGGCATCACAGATACGCAGTATTTT
CASSLATGITDTQYF
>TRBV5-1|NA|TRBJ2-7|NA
TGCGCCAGCAGCTTTGAGGGGACCTACGAGCAGTACTTC
CASSFEGTYEQYF
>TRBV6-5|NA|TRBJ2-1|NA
TGTGCCAGCAGTTACGACGGGACCAATGAGCAGTTCTTC
CASSYDGTNEQFF
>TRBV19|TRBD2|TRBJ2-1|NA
TGTGCCAGTAGTCGCCAAGCGGGAGTCGGCAATGAGCAGTTCTTC
CASSRQAGVGNEQFF
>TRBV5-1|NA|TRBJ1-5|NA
TGCGCCAGCAGCTTGGGGACAGACCGAGTGGGGCCCCAGCATTTT
CASSLGTDRVGPQHF
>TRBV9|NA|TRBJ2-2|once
TGTGCCAGCAGCGCCGGGGTCGTGGCTACCGGGGAGCTGTTTTTT
CASSAGVVATGELFF
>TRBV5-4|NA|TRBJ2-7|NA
TGTGCCAGCAGCCCCGGGGCCACCTACGAGCAGTACTTC
CASSPGATYEQYF
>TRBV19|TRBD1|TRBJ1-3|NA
TGTGCCAGTAGTATCAGGGGACAGGTCTCTGGAAACACCATATATTTT
CASSIRGQVSGNTIYF
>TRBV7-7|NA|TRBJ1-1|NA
TGTGCTAGCAGTCGAGACAGGAACACTGAAGCTTTCTTT
CASSRDRNTEAFF
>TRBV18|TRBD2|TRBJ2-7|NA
TGTGCCAGCTCACCGACCGGGACTAGCGGGACCTACGAGCAGTACTTC
CASSPTGTSGTYEQYF
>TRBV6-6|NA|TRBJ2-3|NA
TGTGCCAGCATTTCGACTTTCACAGATACGCAGTATTTT
CASISTFTDTQYF
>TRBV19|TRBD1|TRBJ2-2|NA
TGTGCCAGTAGTACTAACCGACAGGGGACGAACACCGGGGAGCTGTTTTTT
CASSTNRQGTNTGELFF
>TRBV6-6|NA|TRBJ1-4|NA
TGTGCCAGCACCAGGACAGCCTCAACTAATGAAAAACTGTTTTTT
CASTRTASTNEKLFF
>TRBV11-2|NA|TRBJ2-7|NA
TGTGCCAGCAGCCCCATGGGGACTCAGGAGCAGTACTTC
CASSPMGTQEQYF
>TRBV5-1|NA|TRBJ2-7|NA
TGCGCCAGCAGCTTGTACCTCGGGCGGGACTCCTACGAGCAGTACTTC
CASSLYLGRDSYEQYF
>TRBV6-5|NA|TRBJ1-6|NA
TGTGCCAGCAGTTACTCGATTACCCAGGGTCGTTCACCCCTCCACTTT
CASSYSITQGRSPLHF
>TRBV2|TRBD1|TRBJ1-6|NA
TGTGCCAGCAGTGAAGTTGGGACAGACAATTCACCCCTCCACTTT
CASSEVGTDNSPLHF
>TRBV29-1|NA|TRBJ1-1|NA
TGCAGCGTTGAACGGCCTGGTGTTCTGAGCACTGAAGCTTTCTTT
CSVERPGVLSTEAFF
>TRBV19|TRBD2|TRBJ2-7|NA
TGTGCCAGTAGTATAGATGGCGGGAGACCCTACGAGCAGTACTTC
CASSIDGGRPYEQYF
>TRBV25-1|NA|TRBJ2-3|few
TGTGCCAGCAGTTCGGCCGGGGGACTCACAGATACGCAGTATTTT
CASSSAGGLTDTQYF
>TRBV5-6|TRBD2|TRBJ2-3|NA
TGTGCCAGCAGGGTCGGACTAGCGGGAGGCGATACGCAGTATTTT
CASRVGLAGGDTQYF
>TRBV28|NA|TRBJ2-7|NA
TGTGCCAGCAGGAGGCGGAACTCCTACGAGCAGTACTTC
CASRRRNSYEQYF
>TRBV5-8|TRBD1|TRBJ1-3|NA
TGTGCCAGCAGCTTGAGGGACAGGGCTGGAAACACCATATATTTT
CASSLRDRAGNTIYF
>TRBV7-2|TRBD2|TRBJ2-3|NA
TGTGCCAGCAGCTTTAGCGGGACCCTACCAGATACGCAGTATTTT
CASSFSGTLPDTQYF
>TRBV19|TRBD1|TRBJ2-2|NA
TGTGCCAGTAGCATCCAAGGACAGGGGGCATGGAAGACCGGGGAGCTGTTTTTT
CASSIQGQGAWKTGELFF
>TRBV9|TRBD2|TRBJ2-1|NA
TGTGCCAGCAGCCCGGGGGGAGCGACTTACAATGAGCAGTTCTTC
CASSPGGATYNEQFF
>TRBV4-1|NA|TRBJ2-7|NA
TGCGCCAGCAGCCTCCTGGGGGGGGCCTCCTACGAGCAGTACTTC
CASSLLGGASYEQYF
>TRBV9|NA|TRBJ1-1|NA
TGTGCCAGCAGCGGAGGAGTCTCCACTGAAGCTTTCTTT
CASSGGVSTEAFF
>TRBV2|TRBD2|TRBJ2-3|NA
TGTGCCGCCTCACTAGCGGGGGCCACAGATACGCAGTATTTT
CAASLAGATDTQYF
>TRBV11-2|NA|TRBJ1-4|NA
TGTGCCAGCAGCCCACAGGGCTTTGAAAAACTGTTTTTT
CASSPQGFEKLFF